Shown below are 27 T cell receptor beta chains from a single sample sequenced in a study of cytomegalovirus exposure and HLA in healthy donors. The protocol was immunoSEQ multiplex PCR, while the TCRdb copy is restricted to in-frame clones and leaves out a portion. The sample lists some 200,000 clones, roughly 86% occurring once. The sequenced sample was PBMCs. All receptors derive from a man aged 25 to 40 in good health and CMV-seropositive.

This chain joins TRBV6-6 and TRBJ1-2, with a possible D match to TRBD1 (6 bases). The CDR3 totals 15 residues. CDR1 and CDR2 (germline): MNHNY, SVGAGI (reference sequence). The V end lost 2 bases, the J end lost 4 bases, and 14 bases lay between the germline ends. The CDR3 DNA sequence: TGTGCCAGCAGTTACGCGGAACAGGGAGGCTATGGCTACACCTTC. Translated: CASSYAEQGGYGYTF.

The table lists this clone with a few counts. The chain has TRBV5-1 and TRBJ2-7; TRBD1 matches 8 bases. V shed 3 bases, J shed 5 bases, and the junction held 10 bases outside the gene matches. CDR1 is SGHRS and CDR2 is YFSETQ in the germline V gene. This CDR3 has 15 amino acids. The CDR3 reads CASSSEGRGPHEQYF. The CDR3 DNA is TGCGCCAGCAGCTCGGAGGGCAGGGGGCCACACGAGCAGTACTTC.

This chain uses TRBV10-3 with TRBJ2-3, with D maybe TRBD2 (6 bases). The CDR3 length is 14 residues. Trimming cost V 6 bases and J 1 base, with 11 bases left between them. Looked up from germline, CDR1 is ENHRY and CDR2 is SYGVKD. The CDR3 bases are TGTGCCATCAGCGATAGCGGTCGCACAGATACGCAGTATTTT. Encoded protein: CAISDSGRTDTQYF.

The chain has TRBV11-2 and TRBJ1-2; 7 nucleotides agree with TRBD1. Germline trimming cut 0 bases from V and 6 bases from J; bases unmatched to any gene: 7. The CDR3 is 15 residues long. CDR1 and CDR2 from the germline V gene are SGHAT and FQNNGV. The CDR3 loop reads CASSLDLYQGDGYTF. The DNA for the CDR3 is TGTGCCAGCAGCTTAGACCTTTATCAGGGGGATGGCTACACCTTC.

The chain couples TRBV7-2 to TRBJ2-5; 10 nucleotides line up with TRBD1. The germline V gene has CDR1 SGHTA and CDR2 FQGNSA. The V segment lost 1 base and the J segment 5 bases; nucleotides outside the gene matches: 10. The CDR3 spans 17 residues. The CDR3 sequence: CASSLGPRDRGEETQYF. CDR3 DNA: TGTGCCAGCAGCTTAGGGCCCCGGGACAGGGGTGAGGAGACCCAGTACTTC. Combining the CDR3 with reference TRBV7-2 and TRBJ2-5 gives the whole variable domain GAGVSQSPSNKVTEKGKDVELRCDPISGHTALYWYRQSLGQGLEFLIYFQGNSAPDKSGLPSDRFSAERTGGSVSTLTIQRTQQEDSAVYLCASSLGPRDRGEETQYFGPGTRLLVL.

The CDR3 sequence is CASKGGVVNEQFF. For the CDR3, the DNA is TGTGCCAGCAAAGGAGGGGTAGTGAATGAGCAGTTCTTC. This sequence joins TRBV9 and TRBJ2-1; tentative D call: TRBD2 (6 bases). Germline CDR1 is SGDLS and CDR2 is YYNGEE. The CDR3 contains 13 residues. Trimming cost V 6 bases and J 7 bases, with 14 bases left between them.

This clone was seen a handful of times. The CDR3 DNA is TGTGCCAGCAGCTTGGATGGCAGAGGAAGCAATCAGCCCCAGCATTTT. Residues: CASSLDGRGSNQPQHF. The chain employs TRBV5-4 and TRBJ1-5, with no clear D. The germline V and J ends were trimmed by 0 bases and 1 base, with 11 bases remaining between them. The CDR3 is made up of 16 amino acids. CDR1 SGHNT and CDR2 YYREEE come from the germline V gene (reference sequence).

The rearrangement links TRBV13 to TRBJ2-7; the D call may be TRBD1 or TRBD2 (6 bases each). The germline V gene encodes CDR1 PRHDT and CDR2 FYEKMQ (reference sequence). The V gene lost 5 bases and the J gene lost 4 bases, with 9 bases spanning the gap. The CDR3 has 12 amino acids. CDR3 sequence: CASSRGVYEQYF. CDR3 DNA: TGTGCCAGCAGCAGGGGGGTTTACGAGCAGTACTTC.

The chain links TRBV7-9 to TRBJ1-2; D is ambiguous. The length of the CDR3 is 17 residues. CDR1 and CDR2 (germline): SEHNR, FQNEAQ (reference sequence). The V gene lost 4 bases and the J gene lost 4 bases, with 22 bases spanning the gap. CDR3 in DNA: TGTGCCAGCAGCTCCAGTGAGTTTCCTCCCGCGATCTATGGCTACACCTTC. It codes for CASSSSEFPPAIYGYTF.

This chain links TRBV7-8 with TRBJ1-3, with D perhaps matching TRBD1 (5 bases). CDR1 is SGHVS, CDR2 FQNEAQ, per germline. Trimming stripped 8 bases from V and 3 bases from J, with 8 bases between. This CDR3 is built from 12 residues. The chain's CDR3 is CASGDGGNTIYF. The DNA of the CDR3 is TGTGCCAGCGGGGACGGTGGAAACACCATATATTTT.

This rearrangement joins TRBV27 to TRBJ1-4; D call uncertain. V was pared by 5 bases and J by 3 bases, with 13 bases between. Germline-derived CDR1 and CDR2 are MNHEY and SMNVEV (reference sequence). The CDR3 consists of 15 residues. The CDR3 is CASSPLAGANEKLFF. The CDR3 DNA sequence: TGTGCCAGCAGTCCCCTGGCAGGAGCTAATGAAAAACTGTTTTTT.

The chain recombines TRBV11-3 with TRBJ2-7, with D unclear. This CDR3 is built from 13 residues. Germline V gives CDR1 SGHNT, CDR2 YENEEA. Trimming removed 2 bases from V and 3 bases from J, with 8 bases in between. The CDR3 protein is CASSLTHNYEQYF. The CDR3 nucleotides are TGTGCCAGCAGCTTAACCCACAACTACGAGCAGTACTTC.

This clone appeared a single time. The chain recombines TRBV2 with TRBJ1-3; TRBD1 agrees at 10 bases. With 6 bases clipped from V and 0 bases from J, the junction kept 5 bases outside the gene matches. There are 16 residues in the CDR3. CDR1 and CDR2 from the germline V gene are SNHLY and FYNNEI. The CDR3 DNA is TGTGCCAGCAGCTCCGGGACAGGGGCCTCTGGAAACACCATATATTTT. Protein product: CASSSGTGASGNTIYF.

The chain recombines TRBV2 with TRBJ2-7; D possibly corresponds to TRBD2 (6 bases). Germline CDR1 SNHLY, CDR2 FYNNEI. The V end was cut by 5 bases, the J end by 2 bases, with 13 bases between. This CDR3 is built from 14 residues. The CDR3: CASSLAEWAYEQYF. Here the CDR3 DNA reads TGTGCCAGCAGTTTAGCGGAATGGGCCTACGAGCAGTACTTC.

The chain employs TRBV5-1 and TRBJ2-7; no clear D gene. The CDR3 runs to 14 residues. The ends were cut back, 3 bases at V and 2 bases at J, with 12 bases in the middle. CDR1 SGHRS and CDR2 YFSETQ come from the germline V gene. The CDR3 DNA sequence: TGCGCCAGCAGCTCCGACCGGCTCCCCTACGAGCAGTACTTC. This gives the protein CASSSDRLPYEQYF.

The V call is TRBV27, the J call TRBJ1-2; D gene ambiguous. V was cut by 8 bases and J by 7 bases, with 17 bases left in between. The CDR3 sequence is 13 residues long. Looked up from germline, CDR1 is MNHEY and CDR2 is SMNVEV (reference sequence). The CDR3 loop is CASGRTEVPGYTF. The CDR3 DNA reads TGTGCCAGCGGTCGAACAGAGGTTCCTGGCTACACCTTC.

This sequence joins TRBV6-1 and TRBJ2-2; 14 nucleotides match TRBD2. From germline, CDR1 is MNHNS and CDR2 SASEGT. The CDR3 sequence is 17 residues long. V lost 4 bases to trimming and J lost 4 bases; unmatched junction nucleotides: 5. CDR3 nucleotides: TGTGCCAGCAGTGGAGGGACTAGCGGGAGTATCACCGGGGAGCTGTTTTTT. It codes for CASSGGTSGSITGELFF.

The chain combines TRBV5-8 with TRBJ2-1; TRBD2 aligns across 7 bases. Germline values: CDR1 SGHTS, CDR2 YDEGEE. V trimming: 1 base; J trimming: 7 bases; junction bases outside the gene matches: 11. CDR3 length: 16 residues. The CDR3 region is CASSLLAGAAGNEQFF. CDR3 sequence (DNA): TGTGCCAGCAGCTTGCTGGCGGGAGCGGCAGGTAATGAGCAGTTCTTC.

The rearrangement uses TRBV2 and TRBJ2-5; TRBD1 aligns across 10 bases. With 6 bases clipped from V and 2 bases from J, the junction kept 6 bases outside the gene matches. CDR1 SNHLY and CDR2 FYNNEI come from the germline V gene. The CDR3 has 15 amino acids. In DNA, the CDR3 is TGTGCCAGCAGACCCAGGGACAGGGGTCAAGAGACCCAGTACTTC. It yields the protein CASRPRDRGQETQYF.

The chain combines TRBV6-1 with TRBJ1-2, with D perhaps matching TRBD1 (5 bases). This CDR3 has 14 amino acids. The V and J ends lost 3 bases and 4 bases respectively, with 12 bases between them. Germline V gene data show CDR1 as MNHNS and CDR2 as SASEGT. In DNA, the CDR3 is TGTGCCAGCAGTGATGGGCCAGGGAGCTATGGCTACACCTTC. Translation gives CASSDGPGSYGYTF.

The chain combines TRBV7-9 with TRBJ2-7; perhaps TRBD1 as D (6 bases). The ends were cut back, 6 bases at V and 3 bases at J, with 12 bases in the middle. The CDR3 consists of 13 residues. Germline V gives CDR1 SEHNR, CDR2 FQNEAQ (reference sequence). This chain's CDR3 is CASRPGQIYEQYF. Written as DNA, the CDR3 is TGTGCCAGCAGACCGGGACAAATCTACGAGCAGTACTTC.

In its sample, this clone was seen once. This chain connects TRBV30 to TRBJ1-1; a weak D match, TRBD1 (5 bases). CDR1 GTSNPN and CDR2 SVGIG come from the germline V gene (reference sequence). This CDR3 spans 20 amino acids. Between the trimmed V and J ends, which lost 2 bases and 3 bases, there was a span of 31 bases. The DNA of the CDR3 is TGTGCCTGGAGTCCGGGACCGAGCATCAAAGTTACGAGCTGGGACACTGAAGCTTTCTTT. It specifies CAWSPGPSIKVTSWDTEAFF.

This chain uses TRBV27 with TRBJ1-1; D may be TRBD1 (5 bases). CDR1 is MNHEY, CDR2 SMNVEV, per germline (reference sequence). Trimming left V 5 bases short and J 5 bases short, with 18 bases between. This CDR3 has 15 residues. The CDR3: CASSPLRRGGTEAFF. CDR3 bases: TGTGCCAGCAGTCCCCTGAGGAGGGGAGGAACTGAAGCTTTCTTT.

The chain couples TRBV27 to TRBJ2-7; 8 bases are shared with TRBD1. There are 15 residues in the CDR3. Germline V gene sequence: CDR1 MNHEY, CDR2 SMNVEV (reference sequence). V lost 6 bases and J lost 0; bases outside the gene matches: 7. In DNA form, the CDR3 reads TGTGCCAGCAGGGGGACAGGCGAGAGCTCCTACGAGCAGTACTTC. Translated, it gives CASRGTGESSYEQYF.

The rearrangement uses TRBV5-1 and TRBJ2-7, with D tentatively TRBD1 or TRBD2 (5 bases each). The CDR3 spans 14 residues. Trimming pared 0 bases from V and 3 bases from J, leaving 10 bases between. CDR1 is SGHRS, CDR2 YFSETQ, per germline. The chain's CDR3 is CASSLARDGYEQYF. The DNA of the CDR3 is TGCGCCAGCAGCTTGGCCCGGGACGGCTACGAGCAGTACTTC.

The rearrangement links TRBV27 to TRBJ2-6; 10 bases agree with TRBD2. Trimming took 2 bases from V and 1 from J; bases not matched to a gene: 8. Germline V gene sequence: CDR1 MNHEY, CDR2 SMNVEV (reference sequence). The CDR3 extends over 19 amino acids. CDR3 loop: CASSLNKRLAGSGANVLTF. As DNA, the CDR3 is TGTGCCAGCAGTTTAAATAAGAGACTAGCGGGTTCTGGGGCCAACGTCCTGACTTTC. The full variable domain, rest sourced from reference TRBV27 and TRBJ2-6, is EAQVTQNPRYLITVTGKKLTVTCSQNMNHEYMSWYRQDPGLGLRQIYYSMNVEVTDKGDVPEGYKVSRKEKRNFPLILESPSPNQTSLYFCASSLNKRLAGSGANVLTFGAGSRLTVL.

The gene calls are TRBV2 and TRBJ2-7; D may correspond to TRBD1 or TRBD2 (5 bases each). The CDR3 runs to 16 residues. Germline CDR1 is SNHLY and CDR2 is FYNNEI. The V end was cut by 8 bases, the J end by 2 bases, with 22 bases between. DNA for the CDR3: TGTGCCAGCGGCCAGGGTGGGGGAGACGGAACCTACGAGCAGTACTTC. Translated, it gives CASGQGGGDGTYEQYF. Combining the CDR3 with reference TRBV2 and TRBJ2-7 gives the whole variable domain EPEVTQTPSHQVTQMGQEVILRCVPISNHLYFYWYRQILGQKVEFLVSFYNNEISEKSEIFDDQFSVERPDGSNFTLKIRSTKLEDSAMYFCASGQGGGDGTYEQYFGPGTRLTVT.